These T cell receptor beta chains were read from a single sample in a study of blood T cell repertoires in COVID-19. Only in-frame clones appear in the TCRdb table, and some are missing; sequencing was by immunoSEQ multiplex PCR. The sample lists approximately 300,000 clones; 90% were seen once. What was sequenced was peripheral blood. The receptor source for this set is a middle-aged woman with COVID-19, enrolled during active disease. CDR3s include the opening cysteine and the closing phenylalanine or tryptophan. The D gene is left open where the match is weak. Only part of the rows carry a size: once, few, many, or a class if the clone is expanded.

V gene: TRBV4-3
clone size: .
J gene: TRBJ1-5
D gene: .
CDR3 DNA: TGCGCCAGCAGCCAAGGTTATAACAGGGCGAATCAGCCCCAGCATTTT
CDR3 protein: CASSQGYNRANQPQHF

V gene: TRBV6-5
clone size: .
J gene: TRBJ2-1
D gene: .
CDR3 DNA: TGTGCCAGCAGGGAGACCCTAGCGACGATGCAGTTCTTC
CDR3 protein: CASRETLATMQFF

V gene: TRBV13
clone size: once
J gene: TRBJ2-7
D gene: TRBD1
CDR3 DNA: TGTGCCAGCAGCCAAAGGTCCGGGACAGGGCGCTACGAGCAGTACTTC
CDR3 protein: CASSQRSGTGRYEQYF

V gene: TRBV18
clone size: once
J gene: TRBJ1-6
D gene: TRBD1
CDR3 DNA: TGTGCCAGCTCACGTACTGTGGGACAGGGAGCAACACCCCTCCACTTT
CDR3 protein: CASSRTVGQGATPLHF

V gene: TRBV15
clone size: .
J gene: TRBJ1-2
D gene: .
CDR3 DNA: TGTGCCACCAGCAGAGAGGGGGGGGACCGAGGTGGCTACACCTTC
CDR3 protein: CATSREGGDRGGYTF

V gene: TRBV18
clone size: .
J gene: TRBJ2-5
D gene: TRBD1
CDR3 DNA: TGTGCCAGCTCACCGAGGGACAGAGTGCAAGAGACCCAGTACTTC
CDR3 protein: CASSPRDRVQETQYF

V gene: TRBV20-1
clone size: .
J gene: TRBJ1-2
D gene: .
CDR3 DNA: TGCAGTGCTAGTGCAGGGGTCGGCTACACCTTC
CDR3 protein: CSASAGVGYTF

V gene: TRBV19
clone size: .
J gene: TRBJ2-3
D gene: .
CDR3 DNA: TGTGCCAGTAGTAATCGGGATACGCAGTATTTT
CDR3 protein: CASSNRDTQYF

V gene: TRBV5-1
clone size: .
J gene: TRBJ1-1
D gene: .
CDR3 DNA: TGCGCCAGCGGGGGCCAGCCCAACACTGAAGCTTTCTTT
CDR3 protein: CASGGQPNTEAFF

V gene: TRBV6-2/TRBV6-3
clone size: .
J gene: TRBJ1-5
D gene: .
CDR3 DNA: TGTGCCAGCAGTTACTCGACAGTCAATCAGCCCCAGCATTTT
CDR3 protein: CASSYSTVNQPQHF

V gene: TRBV5-1
clone size: .
J gene: TRBJ1-6
D gene: .
CDR3 DNA: TGCGCCAGCAGCTTGGATGGCAATTCACCCCTCCACTTT
CDR3 protein: CASSLDGNSPLHF

V gene: TRBV9
clone size: .
J gene: TRBJ2-4
D gene: .
CDR3 DNA: TGTGCCAGCAGCGTAGGGGGGCCCAAAAACATTCAGTACTTC
CDR3 protein: CASSVGGPKNIQYF